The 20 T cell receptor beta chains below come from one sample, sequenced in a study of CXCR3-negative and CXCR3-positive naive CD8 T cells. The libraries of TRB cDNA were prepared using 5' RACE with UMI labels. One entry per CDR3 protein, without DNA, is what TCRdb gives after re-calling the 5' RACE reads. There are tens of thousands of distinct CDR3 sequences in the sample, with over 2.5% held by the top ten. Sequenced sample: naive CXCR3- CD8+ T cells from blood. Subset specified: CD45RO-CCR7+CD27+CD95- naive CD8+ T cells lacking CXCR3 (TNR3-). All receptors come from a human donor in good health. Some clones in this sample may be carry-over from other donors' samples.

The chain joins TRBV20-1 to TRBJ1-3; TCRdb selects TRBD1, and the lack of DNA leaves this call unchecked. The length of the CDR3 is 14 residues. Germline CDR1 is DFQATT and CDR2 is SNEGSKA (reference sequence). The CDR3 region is CSAETRQGGNTIYF.

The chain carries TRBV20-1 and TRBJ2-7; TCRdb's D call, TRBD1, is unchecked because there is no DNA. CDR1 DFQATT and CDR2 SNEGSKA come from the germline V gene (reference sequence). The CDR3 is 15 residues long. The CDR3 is CSATLRDRGSYEQYF.

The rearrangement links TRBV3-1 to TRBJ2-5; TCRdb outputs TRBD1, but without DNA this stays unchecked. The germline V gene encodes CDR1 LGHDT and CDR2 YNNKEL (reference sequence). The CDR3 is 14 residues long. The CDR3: CASSQDGGQETQYF.

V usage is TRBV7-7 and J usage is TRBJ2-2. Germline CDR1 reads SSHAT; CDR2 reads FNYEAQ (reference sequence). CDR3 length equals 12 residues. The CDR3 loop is CASSLAPGELFF. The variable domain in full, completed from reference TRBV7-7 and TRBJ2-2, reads GAGVSQSPRYKVTKRGQDVTLRCDPISSHATLYWYQQALGQGPEFLTYFNYEAQPDKSGLPSDRFSAERPEGSISTLTIQRTEQRDSAMYRCASSLAPGELFFGEGSRLTVL.

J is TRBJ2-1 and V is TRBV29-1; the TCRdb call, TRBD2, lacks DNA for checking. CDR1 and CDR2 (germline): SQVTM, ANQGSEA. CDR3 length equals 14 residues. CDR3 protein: CSVVTSGGFNEQFF.

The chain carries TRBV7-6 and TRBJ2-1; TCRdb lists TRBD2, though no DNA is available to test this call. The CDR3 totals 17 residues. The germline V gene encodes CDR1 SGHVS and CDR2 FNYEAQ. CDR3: CASSFTSVVSSYNEQFF.

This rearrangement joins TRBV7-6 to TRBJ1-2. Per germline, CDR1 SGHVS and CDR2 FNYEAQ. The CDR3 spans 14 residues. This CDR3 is CASSPDKSLYGYTF.

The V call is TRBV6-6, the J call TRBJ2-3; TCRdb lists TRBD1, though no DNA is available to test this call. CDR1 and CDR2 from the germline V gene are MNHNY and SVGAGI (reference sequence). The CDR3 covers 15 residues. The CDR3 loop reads CASRAGTGATDTQYF.

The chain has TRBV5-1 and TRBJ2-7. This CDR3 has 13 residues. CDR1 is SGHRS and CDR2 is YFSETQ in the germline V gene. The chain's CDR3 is CASRSAVAYEQYF.

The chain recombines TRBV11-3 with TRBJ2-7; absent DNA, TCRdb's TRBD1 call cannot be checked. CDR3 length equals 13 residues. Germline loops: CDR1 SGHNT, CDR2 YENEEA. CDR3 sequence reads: CASSQDRFYEQYF.

CDR3: CATSPLAKNIQYF. The genes are TRBV15 and TRBJ2-4. Per germline, CDR1 LNHNV and CDR2 YYDKDF (reference sequence). The CDR3 runs 13 residues.

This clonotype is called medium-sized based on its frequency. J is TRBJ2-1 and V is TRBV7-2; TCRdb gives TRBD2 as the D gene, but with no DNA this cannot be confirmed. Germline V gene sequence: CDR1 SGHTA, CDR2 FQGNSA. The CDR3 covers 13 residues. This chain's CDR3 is CASSFRPAPEQFF.

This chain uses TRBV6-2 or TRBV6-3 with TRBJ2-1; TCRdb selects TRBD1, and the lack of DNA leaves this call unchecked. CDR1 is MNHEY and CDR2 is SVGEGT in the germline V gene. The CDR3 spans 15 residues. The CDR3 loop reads CASTSGPLGPNEQFF.

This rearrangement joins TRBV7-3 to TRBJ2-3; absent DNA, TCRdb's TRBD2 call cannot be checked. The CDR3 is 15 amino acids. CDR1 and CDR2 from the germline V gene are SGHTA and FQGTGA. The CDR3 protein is CASSLTSGTTDTQYF. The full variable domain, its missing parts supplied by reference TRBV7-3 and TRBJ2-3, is GAGVSQTPSNKVTEKGKYVELRCDPISGHTALYWYRQSLGQGPEFLIYFQGTGAADDSGLPNDRFFAVRPEGSVSTLKIQRTERGDSAVYLCASSLTSGTTDTQYFGPGTRLTVL.

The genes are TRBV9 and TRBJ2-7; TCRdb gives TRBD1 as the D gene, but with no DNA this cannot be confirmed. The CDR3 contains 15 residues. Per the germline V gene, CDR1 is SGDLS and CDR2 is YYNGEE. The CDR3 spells CASSVGDRPDYEQYF.

CDR3 protein: CASSQESVRGFRGAKNIQYF. The chain uses TRBV4-1 and TRBJ2-4; without DNA, the TCRdb call of TRBD1 cannot be checked. The CDR3 extends over 20 amino acids. Germline CDR1 is MGHRA and CDR2 is YSYEKL.

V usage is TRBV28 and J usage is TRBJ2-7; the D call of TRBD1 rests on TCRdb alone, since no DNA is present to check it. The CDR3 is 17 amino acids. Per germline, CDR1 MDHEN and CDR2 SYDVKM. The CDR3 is CASSPPLAGLSPYEQYF.

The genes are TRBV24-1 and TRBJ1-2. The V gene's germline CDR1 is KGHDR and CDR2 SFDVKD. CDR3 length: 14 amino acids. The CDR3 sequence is CATSDLMDPYGYTF.

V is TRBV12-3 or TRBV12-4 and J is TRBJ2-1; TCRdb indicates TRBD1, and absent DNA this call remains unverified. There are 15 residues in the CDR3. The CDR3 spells CASSSTGVSYNEQFF.

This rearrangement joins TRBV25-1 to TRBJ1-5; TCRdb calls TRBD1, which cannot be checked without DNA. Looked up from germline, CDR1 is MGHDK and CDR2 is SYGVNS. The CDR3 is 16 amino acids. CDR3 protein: CASSESSTGSTQPQHF.